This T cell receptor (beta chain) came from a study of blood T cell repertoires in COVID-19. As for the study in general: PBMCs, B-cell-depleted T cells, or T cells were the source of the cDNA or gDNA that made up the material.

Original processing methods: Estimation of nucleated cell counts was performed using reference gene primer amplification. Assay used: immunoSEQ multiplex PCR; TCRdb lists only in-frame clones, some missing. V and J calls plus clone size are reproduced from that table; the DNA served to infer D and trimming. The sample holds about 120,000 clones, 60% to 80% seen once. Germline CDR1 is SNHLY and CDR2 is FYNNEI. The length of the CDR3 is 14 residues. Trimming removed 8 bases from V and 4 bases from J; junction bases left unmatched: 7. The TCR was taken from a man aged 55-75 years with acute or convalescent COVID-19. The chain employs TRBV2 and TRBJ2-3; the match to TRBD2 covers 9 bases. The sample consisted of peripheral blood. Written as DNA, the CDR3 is TGTGCCAGCTCCCGTAGCGGGAGCCCAGATACGCAGTATTTT. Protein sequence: CASSRSGSPDTQYF.